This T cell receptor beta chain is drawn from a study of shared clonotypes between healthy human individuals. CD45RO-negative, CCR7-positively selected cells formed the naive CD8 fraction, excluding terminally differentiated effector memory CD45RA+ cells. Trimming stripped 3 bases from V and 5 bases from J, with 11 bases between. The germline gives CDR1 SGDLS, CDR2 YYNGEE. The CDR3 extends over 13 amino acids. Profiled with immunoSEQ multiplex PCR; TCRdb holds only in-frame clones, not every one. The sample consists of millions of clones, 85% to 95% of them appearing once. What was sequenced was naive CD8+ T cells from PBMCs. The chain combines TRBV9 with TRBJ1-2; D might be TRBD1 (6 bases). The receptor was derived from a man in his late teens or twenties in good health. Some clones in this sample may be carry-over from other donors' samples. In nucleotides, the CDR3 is TGTGCCAGCAGCGCACAGGGCCCATATGGCTACACCTTC. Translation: CASSAQGPYGYTF.